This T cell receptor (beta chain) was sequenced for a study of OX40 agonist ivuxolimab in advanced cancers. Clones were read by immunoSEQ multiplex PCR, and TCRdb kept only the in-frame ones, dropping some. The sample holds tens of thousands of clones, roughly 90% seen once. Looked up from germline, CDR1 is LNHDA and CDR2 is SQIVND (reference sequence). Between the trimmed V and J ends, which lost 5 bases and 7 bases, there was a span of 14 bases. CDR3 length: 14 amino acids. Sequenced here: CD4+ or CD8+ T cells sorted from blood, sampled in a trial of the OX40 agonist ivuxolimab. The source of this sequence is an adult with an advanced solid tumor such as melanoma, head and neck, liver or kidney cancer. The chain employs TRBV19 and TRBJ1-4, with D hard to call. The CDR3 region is CASSDRAVGEKLFF. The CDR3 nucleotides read TGTGCCAGTAGTGACCGTGCGGTTGGTGAAAAACTGTTTTTT. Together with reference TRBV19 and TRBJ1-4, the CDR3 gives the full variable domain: DGGITQSPKYLFRKEGQNVTLSCEQNLNHDAMYWYRQDPGQGLRLIYYSQIVNDFQKGDIAEGYSVSREKKESFPLTVTSAQKNPTAFYLCASSDRAVGEKLFFGSGTQLSVL.